Listed below are T cell receptor beta chains from one sample, sequenced in a study of metastatic and nonmetastatic thyroid tumors. TCRdb re-analyzed the PCR reads through MiXCR. This table holds 6,000 to 7,000 clones, about 33% found once. Source material: adjacent normal tissue. These receptor sequences come from a male donor with papillary thyroid cancer or a benign thyroid nodule (not recorded which). Some clones in this sample may be carry-over from other donors' samples. Each CDR3 is given with its conserved first and last residue. D genes are given only for firm matches. Clone size is not always given. Where it is, it says once, few, many or a class for expanded clones.

CDR3aa	CDR3nt	v_gene	d_gene	abundance	j_gene
CNARDTGEQFF	TGCAATGCTAGAGATACCGGTGAGCAGTTCTTC	TRBV20-1	-	-	TRBJ2-1
CASSLADTQYF	TGTGCCAGCAGCTTAGCAGATACGCAGTATTTT	TRBV7-9	-	-	TRBJ2-3
CASSLMWGGVDTQYF	TGTGCCAGCAGTCTGATGTGGGGCGGGGTTGATACGCAGTATTTT	TRBV6-4	-	few	TRBJ2-3
CASRDTGRSSPLHF	TGTGCCAGCAGGGACACAGGGAGATCTTCACCCCTCCACTTT	TRBV28	-	few	TRBJ1-6
CASSQQGLELEAFF	TGTGCCAGCAGCCAACAGGGGCTTGAACTGGAAGCTTTCTTT	TRBV3-1	-	-	TRBJ1-1
CASSVAGTSGYNEQFF	TGCGCCAGCAGTGTAGCCGGGACTAGCGGGTACAATGAGCAGTTCTTC	TRBV10-1	TRBD2	few	TRBJ2-1
CASMGQGPHEQYF	TGTGCCAGCATGGGACAGGGGCCCCACGAGCAGTACTTC	TRBV6-1	TRBD1	-	TRBJ2-7
CSARLTSGGDYEQYF	TGCAGTGCTAGACTTACTAGCGGGGGGGACTACGAGCAGTACTTC	TRBV20-1	TRBD2	-	TRBJ2-7
CAISESLLVQAAKNIQYF	TGTGCCATCAGTGAGTCTCTCTTGGTCCAGGCCGCCAAAAACATTCAGTACTTC	TRBV10-3	-	-	TRBJ2-4
CASSHLRAEGNLPTEAFF	TGTGCCAGCAGCCACCTTCGGGCAGAGGGCAACCTTCCCACTGAAGCTTTCTTT	TRBV11-1	-	-	TRBJ1-1
CASSLRLGDEQFF	TGTGCCAGCAGCCTGAGACTGGGCGATGAGCAGTTCTTC	TRBV4-2	-	-	TRBJ2-1
CASSTLPGGTSGRDEQYF	TGCGCCAGCAGTACACTCCCAGGTGGGACTAGCGGGAGGGACGAGCAGTACTTC	TRBV27	TRBD2	few	TRBJ2-7
CASSRTTNTVYGYTF	TGTGCCAGCAGCCGGACCACCAATACCGTCTATGGCTACACCTTC	TRBV5-6	-	medium-sized	TRBJ1-2
CASSENSLRATSGNEQFF	TGTGCCAGCAGTGAAAACAGCCTCCGGGCAACTAGCGGGAATGAGCAGTTCTTC	TRBV6-1	TRBD2	many	TRBJ2-1
CSARGRASYNSPLHF	TGCAGTGCTAGGGGCAGGGCGTCCTATAATTCACCCCTCCACTTT	TRBV20-1	-	-	TRBJ1-6
CATSDRSTEAFF	TGTGCCACCAGTGATCGGAGCACTGAAGCTTTCTTT	TRBV24-1	-	few	TRBJ1-1
CASSPFPHYEQYF	TGCGCCAGCAGCCCCTTCCCACACTACGAGCAGTACTTC	TRBV5-1	-	-	TRBJ2-7
CASSLDQRQFISGNTIYF	TGTGCCAGCAGCTTAGATCAGCGTCAGTTTATCTCTGGAAACACCATATATTTT	TRBV11-2	-	few	TRBJ1-3
CASSAEGPTEAFF	TGTGCCAGCAGTGCCGAAGGTCCCACTGAAGCTTTCTTT	TRBV6-4	-	-	TRBJ1-1
CASSSGLAPDTQYF	TGTGCCAGCAGCTCCGGACTAGCGCCGGATACGCAGTATTTT	TRBV6-2/TRBV6-3	TRBD2	few	TRBJ2-3
CASSAQTGGGETQYF	TGTGCCAGCAGTGCCCAGACAGGGGGCGGCGAGACCCAGTACTTC	TRBV6-1	TRBD1	few	TRBJ2-5
CATSEDSPTGELFF	TGTGCCACCAGTGAAGACAGTCCCACCGGGGAGCTGTTTTTT	TRBV24-1	-	medium-sized	TRBJ2-2
CASSYRAGDGYTF	TGTGCCAGCAGTTACCGGGCAGGGGATGGCTACACCTTC	TRBV6-6	-	-	TRBJ1-2
CSASLSQDNSPLHF	TGCAGTGCTAGTTTATCCCAGGATAATTCACCCCTCCACTTT	TRBV20-1	-	-	TRBJ1-6
CASGTDCPVTDTQYF	TGTGCCAGCGGGACGGACTGCCCGGTCACAGATACGCAGTATTTT	TRBV2	-	-	TRBJ2-3
CASGPGDLINQPQHF	TGTGCCAGCGGCCCGGGTGATCTCATTAATCAGCCCCAGCATTTT	TRBV12-3/TRBV12-4	-	-	TRBJ1-5
CASSLDGAGGITDTQYF	TGTGCCAGCAGCTTAGATGGAGCGGGAGGGATCACAGATACGCAGTATTTT	TRBV11-2	TRBD2	-	TRBJ2-3
CSARTSNWGEQFF	TGCAGTGCCCGGACTAGCAACTGGGGTGAGCAGTTCTTC	TRBV20-1	TRBD2	-	TRBJ2-1
CATSRAGTSGLEQYF	TGTGCCACCAGCAGAGCCGGGACTAGCGGGCTCGAGCAGTACTTC	TRBV15	TRBD2	-	TRBJ2-7
CARSYRVAGGPGGIEQFF	TGTGCCAGGAGTTACAGGGTAGCGGGAGGGCCCGGAGGGATTGAGCAGTTCTTC	TRBV6-5	TRBD2	once	TRBJ2-1
CASSLTGLAGRNTGELFF	TGTGCCAGCAGTTTAACCGGACTAGCGGGCAGGAACACCGGGGAGCTGTTTTTT	TRBV28	TRBD2	few	TRBJ2-2
CATKGTEGDEQFF	TGTGCCACCAAAGGGACAGAGGGGGATGAGCAGTTCTTC	TRBV2	TRBD1	-	TRBJ2-1
CASRDRGLSTYF	TGTGCCAGCAGGGACAGGGGGCTAAGCACGTACTTC	TRBV2	TRBD1	few	TRBJ2-7
CASSYSGLEQFF	TGTGCCAGCAGTTACTCCGGGCTGGAGCAGTTCTTC	TRBV6-5	-	few	TRBJ2-1
CASCAAGGLFYYQYF	TGCGCCAGCTGCGCAGCGGGGGGCCTCTTCTACTATCAGTACTTC	TRBV5-1	TRBD2	-	TRBJ2-7
CASRTGASNTEAFF	TGTGCCAGCAGGACAGGGGCTTCGAACACTGAAGCTTTCTTT	TRBV27	TRBD1	few	TRBJ1-1
CASSASPLHF	TGTGCCAGCAGCGCTTCGCCCCTCCACTTT	TRBV9	-	-	TRBJ1-6
CASSLWTGVSTEAFF	TGCGCCAGCAGCCTCTGGACAGGGGTCTCCACTGAAGCTTTCTTT	TRBV5-1	TRBD1	medium-sized	TRBJ1-1
CASSESRGAVGTEAFF	TGCGCCAGCAGTGAGTCTCGGGGGGCGGTTGGGACTGAAGCTTTCTTT	TRBV10-1	-	few	TRBJ1-1
CASRTGSSVNTIYF	TGTGCCAGCAGGACAGGGTCCTCTGTAAACACCATATATTTT	TRBV6-1	TRBD1	few	TRBJ1-3
CASSFDTGELFF	TGTGCCAGCAGCTTTGACACCGGGGAGCTGTTTTTT	TRBV11-3	-	-	TRBJ2-2
CASSAGQGRNTGELFF	TGCGCCAGCAGCGCCGGACAGGGACGGAACACCGGGGAGCTGTTTTTT	TRBV5-1	TRBD1	-	TRBJ2-2
CASSSGQSYEQYF	TGTGCCAGTAGTTCGGGACAATCCTACGAGCAGTACTTC	TRBV19	-	few	TRBJ2-7
CASSPMGDNSPLHF	TGTGCCAGCAGCCCCATGGGGGATAATTCACCCCTCCACTTT	TRBV11-2	-	-	TRBJ1-6
CASRSDTEAFF	TGTGCCAGCAGAAGTGACACTGAAGCTTTCTTT	TRBV11-3	-	-	TRBJ1-1
CASSWTGGDQPQHF	TGTGCCAGCAGCTGGACAGGGGGAGACCAGCCCCAGCATTTT	TRBV5-5	TRBD1	medium-sized	TRBJ1-5
CASSPAGWITYTQYF	TGTGCCAGCTCGCCAGCGGGATGGATCACATATACGCAGTATTTT	TRBV27	TRBD2	few	TRBJ2-3
CASSPLRGQDYGYTF	TGCGCCAGCAGCCCATTGCGGGGGCAGGACTATGGCTACACCTTC	TRBV5-1	-	-	TRBJ1-2
CSARGFADEQYF	TGCAGTGCTAGAGGGTTCGCGGACGAGCAGTACTTC	TRBV20-1	-	-	TRBJ2-7
CASAQVLNQPQHF	TGTGCCAGCGCTCAGGTGTTAAATCAGCCCCAGCATTTT	TRBV27	-	large	TRBJ1-5
CASLVVGARTEAFF	TGTGCCAGTCTTGTGGTCGGGGCGCGGACTGAAGCTTTCTTT	TRBV19	-	-	TRBJ1-1
CASSLTAEQYF	TGTGCCAGCAGCCTCACGGCGGAGCAGTACTTC	TRBV12-3/TRBV12-4	-	-	TRBJ2-7
CSARDWDDTQYF	TGCAGTGCTAGAGATTGGGACGATACGCAGTATTTT	TRBV20-1	-	few	TRBJ2-3
CASSLVSQGGNQPQHF	TGTGCCAGCAGCTTAGTCAGTCAGGGGGGCAATCAGCCCCAGCATTTT	TRBV11-1	TRBD1	few	TRBJ1-5
CASSFEGQAVEAFF	TGTGCCAGCAGCTTTGAGGGACAGGCCGTTGAAGCTTTCTTT	TRBV5-5	TRBD1	few	TRBJ1-1
CASSRRMAQGYTF	TGTGCCAGCAGCCGTCGGATGGCGCAGGGCTACACCTTC	TRBV11-3	-	few	TRBJ1-2
CASSYGTSIRTDTQYF	TGTGCCAGCAGTTACGGGACCTCCATCCGCACAGATACGCAGTATTTT	TRBV6-2/TRBV6-3	-	few	TRBJ2-3
CATRWGYRGPNYGYTF	TGTGCCACCAGGTGGGGATACAGGGGCCCTAACTATGGCTACACCTTC	TRBV24-1	TRBD1	few	TRBJ1-2
CASSAPPAGGLEAFF	TGTGCCAGCAGCGCCCCCCCAGCGGGGGGCCTGGAAGCTTTCTTT	TRBV6-1	-	-	TRBJ1-1
CSAKDGDTEAFF	TGCAGTGCTAAAGACGGGGACACTGAAGCTTTCTTT	TRBV20-1	-	-	TRBJ1-1